Sequencing of this T cell receptor beta chain was carried out in a study of graft-versus-host responses after intestinal transplantation. In the study overall: Recipients received multivisceral, liver-intestinal, or isolated intestinal transplants. Every one of the recipients received anti-thymocyte globulin induction and afterwards took tacrolimus and steroids for around 3 years.

Measured with immunoSEQ multiplex PCR; TCRdb has only the in-frame clones, and not every one. The profile covers 15,000 or so clones, with 77% appearing a single time and less than 5% taken by the ten largest. The authors processed graft tissue to release intraepithelial and lamina propria lymphocytes. CDR3 length equals 14 residues. With 3 bases removed from V and 5 bases from J, the gap between germline ends came to 13 bases. The germline V gene has CDR1 MGHRA and CDR2 YSYEKL. The TCR comes from a human patient who received an intestinal transplant, so some T cells may come from the graft donor. The V call is TRBV4-1, the J call TRBJ2-5, with a tentative D call TRBD1 (6 bases). The specimen comprised ileum tissue, sampled just over 26 days after intestinal transplant. The CDR3 loop reads CASSHEGERETQYF. DNA of the CDR3: TGCGCCAGCAGCCATGAGGGGGAAAGGGAGACCCAGTACTTC.